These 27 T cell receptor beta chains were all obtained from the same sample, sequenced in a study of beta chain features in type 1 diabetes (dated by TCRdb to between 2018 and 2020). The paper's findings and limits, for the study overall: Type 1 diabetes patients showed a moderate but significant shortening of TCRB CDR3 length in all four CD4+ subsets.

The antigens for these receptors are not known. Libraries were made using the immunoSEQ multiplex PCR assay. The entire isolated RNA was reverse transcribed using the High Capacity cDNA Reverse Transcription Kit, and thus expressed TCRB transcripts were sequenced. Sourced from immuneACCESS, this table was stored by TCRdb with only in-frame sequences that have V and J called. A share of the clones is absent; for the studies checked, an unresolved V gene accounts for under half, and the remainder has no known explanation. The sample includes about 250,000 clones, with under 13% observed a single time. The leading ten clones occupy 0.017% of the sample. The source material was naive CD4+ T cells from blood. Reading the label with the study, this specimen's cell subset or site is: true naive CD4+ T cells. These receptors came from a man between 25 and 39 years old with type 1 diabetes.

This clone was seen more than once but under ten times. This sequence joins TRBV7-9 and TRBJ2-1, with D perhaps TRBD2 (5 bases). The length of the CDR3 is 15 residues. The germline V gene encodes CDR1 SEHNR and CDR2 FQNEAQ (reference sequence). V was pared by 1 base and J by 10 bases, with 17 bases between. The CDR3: CASSLDGLRLIEQFF. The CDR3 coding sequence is TGTGCCAGCAGCTTAGATGGCCTGAGACTAATCGAGCAGTTCTTC.

The CDR3 protein is CASSHRLVANEQFF. The CDR3 DNA reads as TGCGCCAGCAGCCACAGACTAGTTGCGAATGAGCAGTTCTTC. The rearrangement joins TRBV4-1 to TRBJ2-1, with a weak D call TRBD2 (6 bases). Germline-derived CDR1 and CDR2 are MGHRA and YSYEKL. Between the trimmed V and J ends, which lost 3 bases and 7 bases, there was a span of 13 bases. The CDR3 spans 14 residues.

The CDR3 here is CASSASHKQFF. CDR3 sequence (DNA): TGTGCCAGCAGCGCAAGCCATAAGCAGTTCTTC. The chain carries TRBV7-2 and TRBJ2-1; D call uncertain. CDR3 length: 11 amino acids. Trimming took off 5 bases at V and 11 bases at J, with 10 bases between the two ends. Germline V gene data show CDR1 as SGHTA and CDR2 as FQGNSA.

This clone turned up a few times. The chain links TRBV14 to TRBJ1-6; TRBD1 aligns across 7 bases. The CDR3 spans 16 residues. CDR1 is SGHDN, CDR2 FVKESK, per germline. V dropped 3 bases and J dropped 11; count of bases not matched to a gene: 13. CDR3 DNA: TGTGCCAGCAGCCATCACACGACAGGGAAGATGCCACCCCTCCACTTT. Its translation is CASSHHTTGKMPPLHF.

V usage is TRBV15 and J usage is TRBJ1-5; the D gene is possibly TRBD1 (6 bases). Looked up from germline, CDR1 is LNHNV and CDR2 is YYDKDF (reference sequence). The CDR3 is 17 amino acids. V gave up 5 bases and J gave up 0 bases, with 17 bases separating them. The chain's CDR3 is CATSRLRAGASNQPQHF. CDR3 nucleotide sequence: TGTGCCACCAGCCGATTGCGCGCGGGGGCTAGCAATCAGCCCCAGCATTTT.

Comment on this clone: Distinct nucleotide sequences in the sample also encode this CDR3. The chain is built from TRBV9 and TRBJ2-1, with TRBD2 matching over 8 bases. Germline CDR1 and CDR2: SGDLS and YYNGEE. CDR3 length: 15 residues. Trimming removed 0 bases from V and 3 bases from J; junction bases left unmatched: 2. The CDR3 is CASSVGAGGYNEQFF. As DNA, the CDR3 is TGTGCCAGCAGCGTAGGGGCGGGGGGCTACAATGAGCAGTTCTTC.

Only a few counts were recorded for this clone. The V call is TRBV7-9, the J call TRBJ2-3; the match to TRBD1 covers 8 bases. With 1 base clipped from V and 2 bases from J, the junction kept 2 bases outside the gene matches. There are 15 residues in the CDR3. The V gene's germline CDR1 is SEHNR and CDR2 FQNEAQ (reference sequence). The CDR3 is CASSLGDRHTDTQYF. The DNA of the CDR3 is TGTGCCAGCAGCTTAGGGGACAGGCACACAGATACGCAGTATTTT.

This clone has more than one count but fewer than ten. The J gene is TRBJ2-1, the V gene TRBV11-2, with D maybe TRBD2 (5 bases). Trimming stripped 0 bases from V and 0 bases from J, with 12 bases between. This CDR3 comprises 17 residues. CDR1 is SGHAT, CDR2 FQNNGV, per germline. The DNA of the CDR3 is TGTGCCAGCAGCTTAGATTCGGGGTCGAGCTCCTACAATGAGCAGTTCTTC. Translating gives CASSLDSGSSSYNEQFF.

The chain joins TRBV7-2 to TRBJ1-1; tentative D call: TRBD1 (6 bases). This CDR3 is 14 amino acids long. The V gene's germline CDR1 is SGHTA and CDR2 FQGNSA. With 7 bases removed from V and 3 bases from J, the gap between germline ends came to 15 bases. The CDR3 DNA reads TGTGCCAGCACCCTAAAGGGACAAGACACTGAAGCTTTCTTT. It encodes CASTLKGQDTEAFF.

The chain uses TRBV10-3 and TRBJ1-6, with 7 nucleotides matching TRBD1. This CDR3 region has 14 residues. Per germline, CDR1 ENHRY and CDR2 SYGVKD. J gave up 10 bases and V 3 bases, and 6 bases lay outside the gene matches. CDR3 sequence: CAISDGQVRSPLHF. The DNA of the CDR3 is TGTGCCATCAGTGATGGACAGGTCCGGTCACCCCTCCACTTT.

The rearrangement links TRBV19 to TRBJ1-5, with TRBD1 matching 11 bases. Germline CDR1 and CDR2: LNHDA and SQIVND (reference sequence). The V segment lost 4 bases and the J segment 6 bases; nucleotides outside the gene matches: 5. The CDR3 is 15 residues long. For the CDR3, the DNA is TGTGCCAGTAGTACAGGACAGGGGGCGCGTCAGCCCCAGCATTTT. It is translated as CASSTGQGARQPQHF.

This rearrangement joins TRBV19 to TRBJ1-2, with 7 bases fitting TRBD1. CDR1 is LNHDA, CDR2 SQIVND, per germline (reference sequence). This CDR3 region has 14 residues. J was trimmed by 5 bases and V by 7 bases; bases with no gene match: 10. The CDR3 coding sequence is TGTGCCAGTACCCCAAGCGCGGGACAGTATGGCTACACCTTC. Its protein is CASTPSAGQYGYTF.

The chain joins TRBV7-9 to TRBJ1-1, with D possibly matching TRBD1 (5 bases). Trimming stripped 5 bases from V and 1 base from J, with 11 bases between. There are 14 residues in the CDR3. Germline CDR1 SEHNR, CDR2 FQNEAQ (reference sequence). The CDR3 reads CASSPRQWNTEAFF. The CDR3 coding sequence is TGTGCCAGCAGCCCGCGACAGTGGAACACTGAAGCTTTCTTT. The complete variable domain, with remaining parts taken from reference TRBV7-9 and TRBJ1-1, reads DTGVSQNPRHKITKRGQNVTFRCDPISEHNRLYWYRQTLGQGPEFLTYFQNEAQLEKSRLLSDRFSAERPKGSFSTLEIQRTEQGDSAMYLCASSPRQWNTEAFFGQGTRLTVV.

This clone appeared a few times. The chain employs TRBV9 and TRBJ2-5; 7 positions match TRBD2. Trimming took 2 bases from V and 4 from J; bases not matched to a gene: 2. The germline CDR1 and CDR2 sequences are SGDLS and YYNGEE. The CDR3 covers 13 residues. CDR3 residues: CASSVSGAETQYF. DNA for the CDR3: TGTGCCAGCAGCGTCAGCGGGGCAGAGACCCAGTACTTC.

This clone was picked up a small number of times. The CDR3 DNA follows: TGTGCCAGCAGCGTACAACCGGGACAACACGGGGAGACCCAGTACTTC. It codes for CASSVQPGQHGETQYF. The chain joins TRBV9 to TRBJ2-5; maybe TRBD1 (6 bases). The CDR3 sequence is 16 residues long. In germline, CDR1 is SGDLS, CDR2 YYNGEE. Trimming shortened V by 1 base and J by 5 bases, and 18 bases separated the two germline ends.

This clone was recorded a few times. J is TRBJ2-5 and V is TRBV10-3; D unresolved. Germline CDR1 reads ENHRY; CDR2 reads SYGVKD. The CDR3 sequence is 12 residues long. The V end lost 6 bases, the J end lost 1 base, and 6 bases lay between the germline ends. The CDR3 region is CAISGAQETQYF. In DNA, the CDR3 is TGTGCCATCAGCGGAGCCCAAGAGACCCAGTACTTC.

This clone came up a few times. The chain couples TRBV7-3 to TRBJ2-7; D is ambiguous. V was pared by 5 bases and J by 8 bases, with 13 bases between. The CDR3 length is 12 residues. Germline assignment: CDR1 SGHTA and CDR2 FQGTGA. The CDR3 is CASSAYLLKQYF. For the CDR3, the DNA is TGTGCCAGCAGCGCCTATTTGTTGAAGCAGTACTTC.

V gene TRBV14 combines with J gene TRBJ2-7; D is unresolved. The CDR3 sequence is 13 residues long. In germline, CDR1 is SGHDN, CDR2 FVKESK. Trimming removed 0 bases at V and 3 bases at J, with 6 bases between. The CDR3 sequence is CASSQDFSYEQYF. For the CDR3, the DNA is TGTGCCAGCAGCCAAGATTTTAGCTACGAGCAGTACTTC. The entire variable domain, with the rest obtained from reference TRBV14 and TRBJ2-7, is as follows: EAGVTQFPSHSVIEKGQTVTLRCDPISGHDNLYWYRRVMGKEIKFLLHFVKESKQDESGMPNNRFLAERTGGTYSTLKVQPAELEDSGVYFCASSQDFSYEQYFGPGTRLTVT.

The CDR3 DNA follows: TGTGCCAGCAGACTAACCCCTCTAAGCGGGGTCGCCTACGAGCAGTACTTC. This translates into CASRLTPLSGVAYEQYF. This chain joins TRBV7-8 and TRBJ2-7; 7 bases map to TRBD2. CDR3 length equals 17 residues. Germline V lookup: CDR1 SGHVS, CDR2 FQNEAQ. Trimming at V came to 6 bases and at J to 2 bases, leaving 16 bases not matched to a gene.

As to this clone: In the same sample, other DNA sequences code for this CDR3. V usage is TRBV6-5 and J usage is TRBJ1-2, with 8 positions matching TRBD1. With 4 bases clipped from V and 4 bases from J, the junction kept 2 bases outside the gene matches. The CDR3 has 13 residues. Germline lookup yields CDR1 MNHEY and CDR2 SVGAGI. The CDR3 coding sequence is TGTGCCAGCAGTTCGGACAGGGTCTATGGCTACACCTTC. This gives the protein CASSSDRVYGYTF.

CDR3 sequence reads: CASSPGSGYYIHEQFF. The CDR3 DNA reads TGTGCCAGCAGCCCAGGGTCCGGTTACTACATCCATGAGCAGTTCTTC. The genes are TRBV28 and TRBJ2-1, with D possibly matching TRBD1 (5 bases). Germline-derived CDR1 and CDR2 are MDHEN and SYDVKM. V shed 6 bases and J shed 8 bases, with 23 bases lying between them. The CDR3 totals 16 residues.

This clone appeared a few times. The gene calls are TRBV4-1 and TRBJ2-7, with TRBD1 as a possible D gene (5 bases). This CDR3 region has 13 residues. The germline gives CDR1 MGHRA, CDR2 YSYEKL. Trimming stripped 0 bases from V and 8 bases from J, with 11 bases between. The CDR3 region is CASSQDMPGKQYF. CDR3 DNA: TGCGCCAGCAGCCAAGATATGCCAGGGAAGCAGTACTTC.

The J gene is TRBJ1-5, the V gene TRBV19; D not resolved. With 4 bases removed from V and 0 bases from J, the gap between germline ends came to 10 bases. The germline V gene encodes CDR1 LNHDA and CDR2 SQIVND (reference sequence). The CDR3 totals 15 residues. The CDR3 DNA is TGTGCCAGTAGTAGGGCAGTGCATAGCAATCAGCCCCAGCATTTT. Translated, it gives CASSRAVHSNQPQHF.

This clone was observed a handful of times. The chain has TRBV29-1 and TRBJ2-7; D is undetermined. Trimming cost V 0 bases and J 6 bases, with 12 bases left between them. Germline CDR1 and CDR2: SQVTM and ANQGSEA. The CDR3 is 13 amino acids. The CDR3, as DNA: TGCAGCGTTGAAGAGTACTCGTCGTTCGAGCAGTACTTC. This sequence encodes CSVEEYSSFEQYF.

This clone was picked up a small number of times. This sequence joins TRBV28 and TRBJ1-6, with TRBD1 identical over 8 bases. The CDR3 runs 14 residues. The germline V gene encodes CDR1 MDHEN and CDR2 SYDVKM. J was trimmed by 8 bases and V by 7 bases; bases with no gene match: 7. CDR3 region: CASTGQGLHSPLHF. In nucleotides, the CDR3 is TGTGCCAGCACCGGACAGGGTTTACATTCACCCCTCCACTTT.

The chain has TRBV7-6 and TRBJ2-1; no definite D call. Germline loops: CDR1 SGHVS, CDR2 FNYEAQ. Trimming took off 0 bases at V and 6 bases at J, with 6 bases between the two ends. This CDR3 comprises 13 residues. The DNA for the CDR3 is TGTGCCAGCAGCTTAGCGCGGAGCAATGAGCAGTTCTTC. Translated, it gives CASSLARSNEQFF.

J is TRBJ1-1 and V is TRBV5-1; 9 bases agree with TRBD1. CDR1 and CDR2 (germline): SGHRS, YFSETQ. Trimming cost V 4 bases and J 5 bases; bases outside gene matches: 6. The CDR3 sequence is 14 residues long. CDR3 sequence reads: CASSQSTGGTEAFF. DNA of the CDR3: TGCGCCAGCAGCCAATCGACAGGGGGTACTGAAGCTTTCTTT.